These T cell receptor beta chains were read from a single sample in a study of cytomegalovirus exposure and HLA in healthy donors. Profiled with immunoSEQ multiplex PCR; TCRdb holds only in-frame clones, not every one. The sample holds about 110,000 clones, 88% seen once. The sample comprised PBMCs. The receptors stem from a woman in her 30s in good health and CMV-seropositive. Each CDR3 is given with its conserved first and last residue. A D gene is named only where the DNA matches it firmly. Size is stated for part of the rows, as once, few or many counts, or as a class when the clone is expanded.

NA TRBV7-6 NA CASSLVVTDTQYF
NA TRBV9 NA CASSTGPSSEKLFF
TRBD2 TRBV5-4 NA CASSLDLAATDTQYF
TRBD1 TRBV5-1 once CASALGQGGTDTQYF
NA TRBV4-2 NA CASSLAYNEQFF
NA TRBV7-7 once CASRTGNTGELFF
TRBD2 TRBV6-5 NA CASRGLNEQFF
TRBD1 TRBV6-5 NA CASNIGQGRQETQYF
NA TRBV4-1 NA CASSHKLLAGRDATNEKLFF
TRBD1 TRBV27 NA CASRGTGGAHGYTF
NA TRBV5-6 few CASSLIGQNNEQFF
NA TRBV7-9 NA CASSTSEGNQPQHF
NA TRBV7-2 NA CASSSHTAEKLFF
NA TRBV6-1 NA CASSEAAGGGNEKLFF
NA TRBV2 NA CASSPLGAGETQYF
TRBD1 TRBV5-6 NA CASSREGQGYYEQYF
TRBD1 TRBV2 NA CASSGTGVEQYF
TRBD2 TRBV27 NA CASSLASGRAESYEQYF
TRBD2 TRBV9 once CASSEGLAGGYEQYF
NA TRBV18 NA CASSRGESEAFF
TRBD2 TRBV28 once CASSLTRGTSGRYEQYF
TRBD2 TRBV28 NA CASSLFRAVGVGLDSYNEQFF
NA TRBV4-2 few CASSPAVTSGGEKLFF
TRBD2 TRBV28 NA CASSLEGRDEQYF
NA TRBV7-9 NA CASSLSSPLDTQYF
NA TRBV27 NA CASSFDYSYEQYF
NA TRBV4-3 NA CASSQDWRGEQFF
NA TRBV7-8 few CASSLRRVSGANVLTF
NA TRBV27 NA CASRRTAGYYEQYF
NA TRBV7-3 once CASSLKFSDIQYF